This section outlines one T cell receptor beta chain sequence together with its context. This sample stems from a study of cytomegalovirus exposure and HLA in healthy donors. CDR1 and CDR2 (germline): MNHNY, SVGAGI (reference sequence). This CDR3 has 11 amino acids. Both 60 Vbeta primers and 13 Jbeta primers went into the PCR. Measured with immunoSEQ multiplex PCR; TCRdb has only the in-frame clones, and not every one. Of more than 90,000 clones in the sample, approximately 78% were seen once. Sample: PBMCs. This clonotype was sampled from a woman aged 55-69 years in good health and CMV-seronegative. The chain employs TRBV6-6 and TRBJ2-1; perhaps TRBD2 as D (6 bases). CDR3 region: CAGRGSNEQFF. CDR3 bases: TGTGCTGGACGGGGGAGCAATGAGCAGTTCTTC.